The 3 T cell receptor beta chains reported below all come from one sample, sequenced in a study of cytomegalovirus exposure and HLA in healthy donors. Primers included in the PCR were 60 Vbeta and 13 Jbeta primers. Sequencing used immunoSEQ multiplex PCR; TCRdb keeps in-frame clones, though not all of them. Among around 130,000 clones listed, roughly three quarters were seen once. Sequencing was performed on PBMCs. The receptors originated from a woman aged 40 to 50 in good health and CMV-seronegative.

CDR3 amino acids: CASSTFRGANTGELFF. Written as DNA, the CDR3 is TGTGCCAGCAGCACTTTCAGGGGGGCCAACACCGGGGAGCTGTTTTTT. The chain employs TRBV5-8 and TRBJ2-2; D might be TRBD1 (7 bases). Between the trimmed V and J ends, which lost 4 bases and 2 bases, there was a span of 15 bases. The CDR3 runs to 16 residues. Germline V gene data show CDR1 as SGHTS and CDR2 as YDEGEE.

The rearrangement joins TRBV6-5 to TRBJ2-2; perhaps TRBD2 as D (5 bases). The CDR3 is 15 residues long. Germline V lookup: CDR1 MNHEY, CDR2 SVGAGI. Trimming removed 7 bases at V and 1 base at J, with 13 bases between. The CDR3 protein is CASKVDYLNTGELFF. The DNA for the CDR3 is TGTGCCAGCAAGGTCGACTACCTGAACACCGGGGAGCTGTTTTTT.

The V and J genes are TRBV28 and TRBJ2-5; 7 bases agree with TRBD2. CDR1 and CDR2 from the germline V gene are MDHEN and SYDVKM. The CDR3 loop spans 14 amino acids. V was pared by 7 bases and J by 3 bases, with 8 bases of the junction left unmatched. The CDR3 protein is CASIPFAGEETQYF. CDR3 nucleotides: TGTGCCAGCATCCCTTTTGCGGGAGAAGAGACCCAGTACTTC.